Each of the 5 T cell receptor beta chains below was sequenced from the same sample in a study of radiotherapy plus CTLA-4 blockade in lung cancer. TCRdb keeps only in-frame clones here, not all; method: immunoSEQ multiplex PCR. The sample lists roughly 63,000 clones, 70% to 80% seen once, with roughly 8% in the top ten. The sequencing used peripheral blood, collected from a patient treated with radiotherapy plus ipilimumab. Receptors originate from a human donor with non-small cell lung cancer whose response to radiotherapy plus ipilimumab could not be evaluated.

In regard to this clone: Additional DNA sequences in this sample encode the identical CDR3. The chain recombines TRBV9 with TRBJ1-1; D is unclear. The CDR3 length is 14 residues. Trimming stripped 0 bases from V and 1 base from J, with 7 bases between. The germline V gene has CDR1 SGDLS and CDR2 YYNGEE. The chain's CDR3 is CASSVGQWNTEAFF. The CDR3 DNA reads TGTGCCAGCAGCGTAGGTCAGTGGAACACTGAAGCTTTCTTT.

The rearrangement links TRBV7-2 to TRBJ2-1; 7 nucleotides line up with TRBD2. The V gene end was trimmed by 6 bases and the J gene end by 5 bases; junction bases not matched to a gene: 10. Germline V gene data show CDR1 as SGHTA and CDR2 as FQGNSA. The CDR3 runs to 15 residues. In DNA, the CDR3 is TGTGCCAGCAGTCAGAGCGGGGCACAAAACAATGAGCAGTTCTTC. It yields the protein CASSQSGAQNNEQFF. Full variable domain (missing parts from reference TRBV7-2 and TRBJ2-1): GAGVSQSPSNKVTEKGKDVELRCDPISGHTALYWYRQSLGQGLEFLIYFQGNSAPDKSGLPSDRFSAERTGGSVSTLTIQRTQQEDSAVYLCASSQSGAQNNEQFFGPGTRLTVL.

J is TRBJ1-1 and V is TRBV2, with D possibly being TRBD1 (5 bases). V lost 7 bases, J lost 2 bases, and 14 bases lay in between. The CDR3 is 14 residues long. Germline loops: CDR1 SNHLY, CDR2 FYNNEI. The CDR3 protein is CASIGAFGNTEAFF. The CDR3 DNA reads TGTGCCAGCATAGGGGCCTTTGGTAACACTGAAGCTTTCTTT.

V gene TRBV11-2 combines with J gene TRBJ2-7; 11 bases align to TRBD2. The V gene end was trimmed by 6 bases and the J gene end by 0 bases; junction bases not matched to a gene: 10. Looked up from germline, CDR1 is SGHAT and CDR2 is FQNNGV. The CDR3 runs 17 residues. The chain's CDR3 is CASSSIRLAGGSYEQYF. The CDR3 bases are TGTGCCAGCAGTTCCATACGCCTAGCGGGAGGCTCCTACGAGCAGTACTTC.

CDR3 sequence reads: CASSERGPPYEQYF. Written as DNA, the CDR3 is TGTGCCAGCAGCGAGCGAGGGCCCCCCTACGAGCAGTACTTC. V is TRBV6-5 and J is TRBJ2-7; TRBD2 might be the D (5 bases). Trimming cost V 6 bases and J 2 bases, with 14 bases left between them. Germline V CDR1 and CDR2: MNHEY, SVGAGI. The CDR3 has 14 amino acids.